The 31 T cell receptor beta chains below were found in one sample sequenced in a study of T cells in women clearing cervical HPV infection. TCRdb's table, derived via immunoSEQ multiplex PCR, lists solely in-frame clones and lacks some. The sample totals around 31,000 clones. The specimen was blood buffy coat. Source of these receptors: a woman between 18 and 75 years old with a cervical HPV16 infection that either progressed to CIN3+ or cleared (not recorded which).

The CDR3 protein is CASSYLSGRSYNEQFF. Partial CDR3 DNA: TGTGCCAGCAGTTACCTTAGCGGGAGGTCCTACAATGAG. This rearrangement joins TRBV6-2 or TRBV6-3 to TRBJ2-1, with TRBD2 matching 10 bases. Read data end 3 residues before the CDR3 end; the end is taken from the germline J gene. Germline V lookup: CDR1 MNHEY, CDR2 SVGEGT. J was trimmed by 1 base and V by 2 bases; bases with no gene match: 2. The CDR3 covers 16 residues.

Notes on this clone: The CDR3 is cut off 3 residues early in the read; its end comes from the germline J gene. V usage is TRBV7-2 and J usage is TRBJ1-6; D may be TRBD1 (6 bases). This CDR3 contains 15 residues. Trimming cost V 1 base and J 10 bases, with 14 bases left between them. From germline, CDR1 is SGHTA and CDR2 FQGNSA. The CDR3 region is CASSLVRGGGSPLHF. The DNA read from the CDR3 is TGTGCCAGCAGCTTAGTTCGTGGGGGCGGGTCACCC. Full variable domain (remainder filled in from reference TRBV7-2 and TRBJ1-6): GAGVSQSPSNKVTEKGKDVELRCDPISGHTALYWYRQSLGQGLEFLIYFQGNSAPDKSGLPSDRFSAERTGGSVSTLTIQRTQQEDSAVYLCASSLVRGGGSPLHFGNGTRLTVT.

On this clone: The DNA ends 3 residues before the CDR3 does, and the rest of the CDR3 is filled in from the germline J gene. The V gene is TRBV18, the J gene TRBJ1-2; TRBD1 matches 12 bases. Germline assignment: CDR1 KGHSH and CDR2 LQKENI. The CDR3 has 14 residues. The DNA read from the CDR3 is TGTGCCAGCTCACCGGGACAGGGGGCTTGGGAC. It yields the protein CASSPGQGAWD. The complete CDR3 reads CASSPGQGAWDYTF.

As to this clone: The read is 3 residues too short to cover the CDR3 end, so that end is filled in from the germline J gene. The chain uses TRBV5-1 and TRBJ2-3; 11 nucleotides agree with TRBD1. CDR1 and CDR2 (germline): SGHRS, YFSETQ. This CDR3 is built from 14 residues. The ends lost 7 bases at V and 4 bases at J; junction bases unmatched: 5. This chain's CDR3 is CASSGQGGADTQYF. The CDR3 bases that were read are TGCGCCAGCTCGGGACAGGGGGGAGCAGATACG. Using reference TRBV5-1 and TRBJ2-3 for the parts outside the CDR3, the full variable domain is KAGVTQTPRYLIKTRGQQVTLSCSPISGHRSVSWYQQTPGQGLQFLFEYFSETQRNKGNFPGRFSGRQFSNSRSEMNVSTLELGDSALYLCASSGQGGADTQYFGPGTRLTVL.

On this clone itself: The observed sequence ends 3 residues before the CDR3 terminus, with the missing tail filled in from the germline J gene. The V call is TRBV13, the J call TRBJ2-7; 8 nucleotides agree with TRBD1. The ends lost 5 bases at V and 5 bases at J; junction bases unmatched: 5. Germline-derived CDR1 and CDR2 are PRHDT and FYEKMQ (reference sequence). The CDR3 covers 13 residues. This CDR3 reads CASSRHRGNEQYF. CDR3 DNA, as far as it was read: TGTGCCAGCAGCCGTCACAGGGGGAACGAG.

On this clone itself: A read error may produce the germline difference seen at one junction end. The read falls 3 residues short of the CDR3 end, and the missing part is taken from the germline J gene. The V gene is TRBV4-2, the J gene TRBJ2-3, with 11 bases fitting TRBD2. Germline lookup yields CDR1 LGHNA and CDR2 YNFKEQ. The CDR3 runs to 16 residues. The sequenced part of the CDR3 DNA is TGCGCCAGCAGACGAGGGACTAGCGGAATCACAGATACG. It is translated as CASRRGTSGITDT. The CDR3, in full, reads CASRRGTSGITDTQYF.

Comment on this clone: Read data end 3 residues before the CDR3 end; the end is taken from the germline J gene. V and J are TRBV7-3 and TRBJ2-1; D might be TRBD2 (6 bases). The CDR3 consists of 14 residues. Germline V gives CDR1 SGHTA, CDR2 FQGTGA. The V gene lost 8 bases and the J gene lost 1 base, with 12 bases spanning the gap. The CDR3: CASGFSGSYNEQFF. The sequenced CDR3 bases are TGTGCCAGCGGTTTTAGCGGTTCCTACAATGAG.

As to this clone: The CDR3 goes on 3 residues after the read ends, and that part is filled in from the germline J gene. This chain uses TRBV2 with TRBJ2-5; 8 nucleotides match TRBD2. The CDR3 loop spans 13 amino acids. V lost 4 bases to trimming and J lost 5 bases; unmatched junction nucleotides: 3. From germline, CDR1 is SNHLY and CDR2 FYNNEI. CDR3 bases read: TGTGCCAGCAGTGGACTAGCGAAGGAGACC. Translation gives CASSGLAKET. The CDR3 in its entirety is CASSGLAKETQYF.

For this clone: The read comes to an end 3 residues before the CDR3 does, leaving the germline J gene to fill in the end. The rearrangement links TRBV19 to TRBJ2-5; 9 bases fit TRBD1. With 7 bases clipped from V and 3 bases from J, the junction kept 6 bases outside the gene matches. The germline V gene has CDR1 LNHDA and CDR2 SQIVND (reference sequence). This CDR3 is 14 amino acids long. This chain's CDR3 is CASNPTGGEETQYF. Incomplete CDR3 DNA: TGTGCCAGTAATCCCACAGGGGGCGAAGAGACC.

On this clone itself: With the read ending 3 residues before the CDR3 end, the germline J gene is used to fill in that end. V usage is TRBV20-1 and J usage is TRBJ2-1, with 10 nucleotides matching TRBD1. Germline CDR1 and CDR2: DFQATT and SNEGSKA (reference sequence). The CDR3 has 14 amino acids. The J segment lost 6 bases and the V segment lost 4 bases, leaving 6 bases of the junction unmatched. CDR3 DNA, as far as it was read: TGCAGTGCTATCACGGGACAGGGGATCAATGAG. This translates into CSAITGQGINE. The full CDR3 protein reads CSAITGQGINEQFF.

The part of the CDR3 DNA that was read is TGTGCCAGCAGTAGTCCTCTGTCAACTAGCACAGATACG. This sequence encodes CASSSPLSTSTDT. The full CDR3 sequence reads CASSSPLSTSTDTQYF. The chain joins TRBV2 to TRBJ2-3; D call uncertain. From the germline J gene comes the end of the CDR3, since the read stops 3 residues before it. Deletions cut 5 bases from V and 0 bases from J, with 15 bases between. The CDR3 sequence is 16 residues long. In germline, CDR1 is SNHLY, CDR2 FYNNEI. Together with reference TRBV2 and TRBJ2-3, the CDR3 gives the full variable domain: EPEVTQTPSHQVTQMGQEVILRCVPISNHLYFYWYRQILGQKVEFLVSFYNNEISEKSEIFDDQFSVERPDGSNFTLKIRSTKLEDSAMYFCASSSPLSTSTDTQYFGPGTRLTVL.

Note on this clone: Read coverage stops 3 residues before the CDR3 terminus; the germline J gene supplies the remainder. The genes are TRBV6-2 or TRBV6-3 and TRBJ1-2; unclear D gene. V gave up 2 bases and J gave up 4 bases, with 8 bases separating them. Per germline, CDR1 MNHEY and CDR2 SVGEGT. The CDR3 totals 13 residues. This chain's CDR3 is CASSYGHPYGYTF. CDR3 DNA, as far as it was read: TGTGCCAGCAGTTACGGGCATCCCTATGGC.

This clone is identified as medium-sized from frequency. The read terminates 3 residues ahead of where the CDR3 ends, so the germline J gene completes it. The V call is TRBV7-2, the J call TRBJ2-3, with D tentatively TRBD2 (6 bases). CDR1 is SGHTA and CDR2 is FQGNSA in the germline V gene. The CDR3 is made up of 14 amino acids. V was pared by 5 bases and J by 4 bases, with 13 bases between. The CDR3: CASSRTWGADTQYF. The DNA read from the CDR3 is TGTGCCAGCAGCAGGACGTGGGGGGCAGATACG.

In the case of this clone: The CDR3 is cut off 3 residues early in the read; its end comes from the germline J gene. The chain has TRBV7-9 and TRBJ2-1; 8 bases agree with TRBD1. The CDR3 has 12 amino acids. Germline V CDR1 and CDR2: SEHNR, FQNEAQ (reference sequence). V trimming: 6 bases; J trimming: 8 bases; junction bases outside the gene matches: 3. The CDR3 is CASRPTGDEQFF. The covered CDR3 bases are TGTGCCAGCAGGCCGACAGGGGATGAG.

The CDR3 spells CASSYPGSEAFF. The sequenced CDR3 bases are TGTGCCAGCAGTTACCCAGGATCCGAA. The chain combines TRBV6-2 or TRBV6-3 with TRBJ1-1; no firm D call. Read sequence stops 3 residues before the CDR3 end, and the germline J gene provides the missing end. Germline V gene data show CDR1 as MNHEY and CDR2 as SVGEGT. The CDR3 totals 12 residues.

In regard to this clone: The read falls 3 residues short of the CDR3 end, and the missing part is taken from the germline J gene. The chain carries TRBV7-6 and TRBJ2-3; TRBD1 is a possible D gene (5 bases). This CDR3 is 13 amino acids long. In germline, CDR1 is SGHVS, CDR2 FNYEAQ. The CDR3 region is CASSISGNQPQYF. The CDR3 DNA, read in part, is TGTGCCAGCAGTATTTCAGGGAATCAGCCG.

A word on this clone: The read stops 3 residues short of the end of the CDR3; the missing end is completed from the germline J gene. The rearrangement joins TRBV19 to TRBJ2-7; maybe TRBD1 (6 bases). V lost 1 base, J lost 5 bases, and 9 bases lay in between. The CDR3 has 13 amino acids. Germline V lookup: CDR1 LNHDA, CDR2 SQIVND (reference sequence). The DNA read from the CDR3 is TGTGCCAGTAGTATAGCCGCAGGGGACGAG. It encodes CASSIAAGDE. The entire CDR3 protein reads CASSIAAGDEQYF.

In regard to this clone: Sequencing ends 3 residues short of the CDR3 end; the germline J gene provides the rest. This sequence joins TRBV6-1 and TRBJ2-3; TRBD2 matches 7 bases. There are 14 residues in the CDR3. Germline values: CDR1 MNHNS, CDR2 SASEGT. V trimming: 2 bases; J trimming: 2 bases; junction bases outside the gene matches: 1. CDR3 bases read: TGTGCCAGCAGTGAACGGGGGGACACAGATACG. Translation gives CASSERGDTDT. The CDR3 reads in full as CASSERGDTDTQYF.

In regard to this clone: The missing CDR3 end, 3 residues past where the read stops, is filled in from the germline J gene. V and J are TRBV6-1 and TRBJ1-2; no clear D gene. Germline V lookup: CDR1 MNHNS, CDR2 SASEGT. This CDR3 contains 18 residues. The covered CDR3 bases are TGTGCCAGCAGTGAAGTGTTAGGGCGGGGAGTAGGAAGCTACGAC. Translating gives CASSEVLGRGVGSYD. The entire CDR3 sequence reads CASSEVLGRGVGSYDYTF.

As for this clone: The read comes to an end 3 residues before the CDR3 does, leaving the germline J gene to fill in the end. The chain recombines TRBV19 with TRBJ1-5; 7 bases map to TRBD1. The V segment lost 7 bases and the J segment 0 bases; nucleotides outside the gene matches: 15. The CDR3 has 18 residues. Germline V gene lookup returns CDR1 LNHDA and CDR2 SQIVND (reference sequence). The part of the CDR3 DNA that was read is TGTGCCAGTACCCCGGGACAGCCAAATACTAATAGCAATCAGCCC. This sequence encodes CASTPGQPNTNSNQP. From start to end, the CDR3 is CASTPGQPNTNSNQPQHF.

Concerning this clone: With the read ending 3 residues before the CDR3 end, the germline J gene is used to fill in that end. The chain is built from TRBV7-2 and TRBJ1-1; D perhaps matches TRBD1 (5 bases). V was clipped by 1 base and J by 7 bases, with 13 bases between them. The CDR3 runs to 14 residues. CDR1 is SGHTA and CDR2 is FQGNSA in the germline V gene. The covered CDR3 bases are TGTGCCAGCAGCTTAGGGCGGCAGGGCTATGAA. Protein sequence: CASSLGRQGYE. The CDR3 in its entirety is CASSLGRQGYEAFF.

Turning to this clone: The read gets to within 3 residues of the CDR3 end, and the germline J gene fills in the rest. The chain couples TRBV2 to TRBJ1-1, with unresolved D. The CDR3 is 11 residues long. With 7 bases removed from V and 4 bases from J, the gap between germline ends came to 7 bases. Germline CDR1 reads SNHLY; CDR2 reads FYNNEI. CDR3 amino acids: CASKGPTEAFF. CDR3 bases read: TGTGCCAGCAAAGGGCCCACTGAA.

A remark on this clone: The read is 3 residues too short to cover the CDR3 end, so that end is filled in from the germline J gene. The chain links TRBV6-2 or TRBV6-3 to TRBJ2-5; D may be TRBD2 (7 bases). V lost 3 bases to trimming and J lost 4 bases, with 12 bases between them. The CDR3 is 14 residues long. From germline, CDR1 is MNHEY and CDR2 SVGEGT. The CDR3 loop is CASSYIRGGETQYF. CDR3 DNA, as far as it was read: TGTGCCAGCAGTTATATAAGGGGGGGAGAGACC.

Comments on this clone: The missing CDR3 end, 3 residues past where the read stops, is filled in from the germline J gene. The chain combines TRBV14 with TRBJ1-4; 7 bases match TRBD1. Germline-derived CDR1 and CDR2 are SGHDN and FVKESK. V lost 0 bases, J lost 5 bases, and 6 bases stayed unmatched. This CDR3 is built from 16 residues. Incomplete CDR3 DNA: TGTGCCAGCAGCCAAGACATGGGGACAGCAAATGAAAAA. It yields the protein CASSQDMGTANEK. The CDR3 reads in full as CASSQDMGTANEKLFF.

By frequency, this clone is medium-sized. With the read ending 3 residues before the CDR3 end, the germline J gene is used to fill in that end. V gene TRBV18 combines with J gene TRBJ2-3; possible D gene TRBD2, 6 bases. CDR3 length equals 16 residues. V was cut by 6 bases and J by 1 base, with 17 bases left in between. The germline V gene has CDR1 KGHSH and CDR2 LQKENI. The CDR3 loop reads CASSQIVDYRTDTQYF. Incomplete CDR3 DNA: TGTGCCAGCTCCCAGATAGTGGACTACCGCACAGATACG.

Concerning this clone: The observed sequence ends 3 residues before the CDR3 terminus, with the missing tail filled in from the germline J gene. V usage is TRBV9 and J usage is TRBJ2-3; the D gene is possibly TRBD2 (5 bases). This CDR3 is 16 amino acids long. V lost 0 bases, J lost 0 bases, and 11 bases lay in between. Germline values: CDR1 SGDLS, CDR2 YYNGEE. CDR3 protein: CASSVVSGVSTDTQYF. The sequenced CDR3 bases are TGTGCCAGCAGCGTAGTTTCCGGGGTTAGCACAGATACG. The full variable domain, rest sourced from reference TRBV9 and TRBJ2-3, is DSGVTQTPKHLITATGQRVTLRCSPRSGDLSVYWYQQSLDQGLQFLIQYYNGEERAKGNILERFSAQQFPDLHSELNLSSLELGDSALYFCASSVVSGVSTDTQYFGPGTRLTVL.

Turning to this clone: The CDR3 goes on 3 residues after the read ends, and that part is filled in from the germline J gene. The chain recombines TRBV2 with TRBJ1-5; perhaps TRBD1 as D (6 bases). Per the germline V gene, CDR1 is SNHLY and CDR2 is FYNNEI. V lost 7 bases and J lost 4, with 11 bases in between. The CDR3 runs 13 residues. The CDR3 DNA, read in part, is TGTGCCAGCAAACAGACAGGAAATCAGCCC. As protein: CASKQTGNQP. The CDR3 in its entirety is CASKQTGNQPQHF.

CDR3 sequence reads: CASRTASTDTQYF. The CDR3 DNA, read in part, is TGCGCCAGCAGGACAGCGAGCACAGATACG. The V gene is TRBV5-1, the J gene TRBJ2-3; a weak D match, TRBD1 (5 bases). The read is 3 residues too short to cover the CDR3 end, so that end is filled in from the germline J gene. Germline loops: CDR1 SGHRS, CDR2 YFSETQ. The CDR3 length is 13 residues. The V gene lost 5 bases and the J gene lost 0 bases, with 7 bases spanning the gap.

In regard to this clone: Read coverage stops 3 residues before the CDR3 terminus; the germline J gene supplies the remainder. The rearrangement uses TRBV5-1 and TRBJ1-4; the D gene is possibly TRBD1 (6 bases). The CDR3 runs to 16 residues. Germline loops: CDR1 SGHRS, CDR2 YFSETQ. CDR3 bases read: TGCGCCAGCAGCGACTCCCTCAGGACAGCGGATTCACCA. Its translation: CASSDSLRTADSP. The CDR3 reads in full as CASSDSLRTADSPLFF. Complete variable domain (other parts from reference TRBV5-1 and TRBJ1-4): KAGVTQTPRYLIKTRGQQVTLSCSPISGHRSVSWYQQTPGQGLQFLFEYFSETQRNKGNFPGRFSGRQFSNSRSEMNVSTLELGDSALYLCASSDSLRTADSPLFFGSGTQLSVL.

Points on this clone: The CDR3 extends 3 residues past the end of the read, so its final part is completed from the germline J gene. The V and J genes are TRBV10-2 and TRBJ2-1; TRBD2 might be the D (6 bases). The germline V gene encodes CDR1 WSHSY and CDR2 SAAADI. The length of the CDR3 is 12 residues. Between the trimmed V and J ends, which lost 4 bases and 7 bases, there was a span of 8 bases. The sequenced CDR3 bases are TGCGCCAGCAGTGGCGGGGAAAATGAG. Residues: CASSGGENE. The CDR3 reads in full as CASSGGENEQFF.

Worth noting for this clone: The read is 3 residues too short to cover the CDR3 end, so that end is filled in from the germline J gene. The V gene is TRBV7-9, the J gene TRBJ1-4; D is possibly TRBD1 (5 bases). This CDR3 contains 14 residues. CDR1 SEHNR and CDR2 FQNEAQ come from the germline V gene (reference sequence). The covered CDR3 bases are TGTGCCAGCAGCCCCCTATCTGGGGCCAACGTA. Translated: CASSPLSGANV. The full CDR3 is CASSPLSGANVLFF. Looking up the rest from reference TRBV7-9 and TRBJ1-4 gives the full variable domain: DTGVSQNPRHKITKRGQNVTFRCDPISEHNRLYWYRQTLGQGPEFLTYFQNEAQLEKSRLLSDRFSAERPKGSFSTLEIQRTEQGDSAMYLCASSPLSGANVLFFGSGTQLSVL.